The 20 T cell receptor beta chains presented below share a single source sample, sequenced in a study of shared clonotypes between healthy human individuals. Produced via immunoSEQ multiplex PCR; TCRdb's table is partial and in-frame only. This sample has around 1,100,000 clones; approximately 80% occur once, and the top ten carry about 0.94%. Specimen: memory CD4+ T cells from PBMCs. Stated subset: CD45RA-negative fraction. These receptors were obtained from a man aged 18 to 29 in good health. Some clones in this sample may be carry-over from other donors' samples.

This clone was detected a few times. The chain combines TRBV5-6 with TRBJ2-7; TRBD2 is a possible D gene (6 bases). Germline V CDR1 and CDR2: SGHDT, YYEEEE. The CDR3 runs 15 residues. Trimming removed 0 bases at V and 0 bases at J, with 10 bases between. CDR3 region: CASSLDRGISYEQYF. The DNA for the CDR3 is TGTGCCAGCAGCTTGGACCGCGGGATCTCCTACGAGCAGTACTTC. Together with reference TRBV5-6 and TRBJ2-7, the CDR3 gives the full variable domain: DAGVTQSPTHLIKTRGQQVTLRCSPKSGHDTVSWYQQALGQGPQFIFQYYEEEERQRGNFPDRFSGHQFPNYSSELNVNALLLGDSALYLCASSLDRGISYEQYFGPGTRLTVT.

This rearrangement joins TRBV4-3 to TRBJ2-3; 8 positions agree with TRBD2. The CDR3 extends over 15 amino acids. CDR1 LGHNA and CDR2 YSLEER come from the germline V gene. The junction had 9 bases not matched to a gene; V was cut back by 0 bases and J by 10 bases. The DNA of the CDR3 is TGCGCCAGCAGCCAAGATCCAGGGACTAGTAGCGCGCAGTATTTT. This translates into CASSQDPGTSSAQYF.

This clone was seen a handful of times. The V gene is TRBV6-5, the J gene TRBJ1-6; no clear D gene. Germline V gene lookup returns CDR1 MNHEY and CDR2 SVGAGI. The CDR3 is 15 residues long. The germline V and J ends were trimmed by 2 bases and 0 bases, with 5 bases remaining between them. CDR3 coding DNA: TGTGCCAGCAGTTACGGAGACTCCTATAATTCACCCCTCCACTTT. Its translation: CASSYGDSYNSPLHF.

Concerning this clone: Other DNA sequences from this sample encode an identical CDR3 as well. The V gene is TRBV5-4, the J gene TRBJ1-3; D remains ambiguous. V shed 0 bases and J shed 3 bases, with 1 base lying between them. Germline V gene sequence: CDR1 SGHNT, CDR2 YYREEE (reference sequence). The CDR3 is 12 residues long. The CDR3 sequence is CASSLGGNTIYF. DNA of the CDR3: TGTGCCAGCAGCTTGGGTGGAAACACCATATATTTT.

This clone was counted only a few times. The chain joins TRBV7-6 to TRBJ2-7; TRBD2 matches at 12 bases. The CDR3 totals 15 residues. Losses at the gene ends were 5 bases for V and 3 bases for J; bases not matched to a gene: 5. In germline, CDR1 is SGHVS, CDR2 FNYEAQ. The CDR3 spells CASSPTSGSVYEQYF. Written as DNA, the CDR3 is TGTGCCAGCAGCCCGACTAGCGGGAGTGTCTACGAGCAGTACTTC.

This chain uses TRBV18 with TRBJ2-2; 9 bases align to TRBD2. Looked up from germline, CDR1 is KGHSH and CDR2 is LQKENI. This CDR3 spans 15 amino acids. V was pared by 3 bases and J by 5 bases, with 4 bases of the junction left unmatched. The CDR3, as DNA: TGTGCCAGCTCACCTCGCCTAGCGGGGACCGGGGAGCTGTTTTTT. Protein product: CASSPRLAGTGELFF. Full variable domain (missing parts from reference TRBV18 and TRBJ2-2): NAGVMQNPRHLVRRRGQEARLRCSPMKGHSHVYWYRQLPEEGLKFMVYLQKENIIDESGMPKERFSAEFPKEGPSILRIQQVVRGDSAAYFCASSPRLAGTGELFFGEGSRLTVL.

The rearrangement links TRBV27 to TRBJ1-6; no reliable D call. This CDR3 region has 16 residues. The germline CDR1 and CDR2 sequences are MNHEY and SMNVEV (reference sequence). Trimming removed 2 bases at V and 10 bases at J, with 18 bases between. CDR3 region: CASSLAWSFVPSPLHF. The DNA for the CDR3 is TGTGCCAGCAGTTTAGCATGGAGTTTTGTCCCGTCACCCCTCCACTTT.

V gene TRBV7-9 combines with J gene TRBJ2-5, with TRBD2 identical over 11 bases. Unmatched junction bases numbered 13, after V lost 5 bases and J lost 5 bases. The germline V gene has CDR1 SEHNR and CDR2 FQNEAQ (reference sequence). The CDR3 runs to 17 residues. The CDR3 spells CASSTASGRITWETQYF. CDR3 DNA sequence: TGTGCCAGCAGCACTGCTAGCGGGAGGATAACTTGGGAGACCCAGTACTTC.

The genes are TRBV9 and TRBJ2-3; D not resolved. Germline V gene sequence: CDR1 SGDLS, CDR2 YYNGEE. Trimming removed 0 bases at V and 6 bases at J, with 11 bases between. This CDR3 comprises 14 residues. This CDR3 is CASSVDMTFDTQYF. The CDR3 DNA is TGTGCCAGCAGCGTAGACATGACTTTCGATACGCAGTATTTT.

The chain recombines TRBV5-4 with TRBJ1-2; unclear D gene. This CDR3 has 15 residues. Germline V gene data show CDR1 as SGHNT and CDR2 as YYREEE (reference sequence). V dropped 4 bases and J dropped 0 bases, with 13 bases sitting between them. This chain's CDR3 is CASSAPLGTNYGYTF. In DNA, the CDR3 is TGTGCCAGCAGCGCCCCGCTAGGGACTAACTATGGCTACACCTTC.

The CDR3 region is CASSVGVEDGAFF. The DNA of the CDR3 is TGTGCCAGCAGCGTAGGGGTCGAAGATGGAGCTTTCTTT. The chain is built from TRBV9 and TRBJ1-1, with D unresolved. Germline lookup yields CDR1 SGDLS and CDR2 YYNGEE. Between the trimmed V and J ends, which lost 0 bases and 10 bases, there was a span of 13 bases. The CDR3 extends over 13 amino acids.

The chain recombines TRBV30 with TRBJ1-1, with 7 bases fitting TRBD1. Germline trimming cut 5 bases from V and 8 bases from J; bases unmatched to any gene: 14. Germline-derived CDR1 and CDR2 are GTSNPN and SVGIG (reference sequence). The CDR3 covers 14 residues. The CDR3 region has the DNA TGTGCCTGGCACGACTTGAGGGGGCTTAACGAAGCTTTCTTT. It translates to CAWHDLRGLNEAFF.

A few counts support this clone. The chain joins TRBV5-5 to TRBJ2-2, with D perhaps TRBD2 (5 bases). The germline V gene has CDR1 SGHKS and CDR2 YYEKEE (reference sequence). The CDR3 runs to 14 residues. The V and J ends lost 4 bases and 7 bases respectively, with 14 bases between them. The CDR3 region has the DNA TGTGCCAGCAGCCCCGGCCGGACTTACGGGGAGCTGTTTTTT. Its translation: CASSPGRTYGELFF.

This chain joins TRBV30 and TRBJ2-7; no firm D call. The CDR3 is made up of 11 amino acids. Germline V gives CDR1 GTSNPN, CDR2 SVGIG (reference sequence). Deletions cut 8 bases from V and 1 base from J, with 9 bases between. CDR3 coding DNA: TGTGCCGGCCGGCGGTCCTACGAGCAGTACTTC. Translation gives CAGRRSYEQYF.

This chain links TRBV12-5 with TRBJ1-1; TRBD1 matches 11 bases. Germline loops: CDR1 LGHNT, CDR2 FRNRAP. The CDR3 totals 15 residues. Unmatched junction bases numbered 8, after V lost 5 bases and J lost 6 bases. CDR3 in amino acids: CASGPGDRGFSEAFF. The CDR3, as DNA: TGTGCTAGTGGTCCGGGGGACAGGGGGTTTTCTGAAGCTTTCTTT.

This clone was counted many times. This chain uses TRBV7-3 with TRBJ1-1, with a tentative D call TRBD1 (5 bases). The CDR3 has 14 residues. V shed 4 bases and J shed 4 bases, with 13 bases lying between them. Germline V gene lookup returns CDR1 SGHTA and CDR2 FQGTGA. In nucleotides, the CDR3 is TGTGCCAGCAGCTGGACGGGAGGGGCCACTGAAGCTTTCTTT. Amino acids: CASSWTGGATEAFF.

The rearrangement links TRBV30 to TRBJ1-1; D call uncertain. The CDR3 is 15 amino acids. Germline-derived CDR1 and CDR2 are GTSNPN and SVGIG (reference sequence). With 4 bases removed from V and 7 bases from J, the gap between germline ends came to 22 bases. The CDR3 region is CAWNFQEEGINEAFF. The CDR3 region has the DNA TGTGCCTGGAACTTCCAGGAGGAGGGAATCAATGAAGCTTTCTTT.

The chain is built from TRBV6-5 and TRBJ1-2, with D possibly being TRBD1 (5 bases). The CDR3 covers 15 residues. CDR1 and CDR2 from the germline V gene are MNHEY and SVGAGI. Trimming pared 2 bases from V and 4 bases from J, leaving 14 bases between. The DNA for the CDR3 is TGTGCCAGCAGTTACGACCGGGGAAGGGGCTATGGCTACACCTTC. It codes for CASSYDRGRGYGYTF.

The chain combines TRBV7-9 with TRBJ1-5, with D perhaps TRBD1 (6 bases). Between the trimmed V and J ends, which lost 1 base and 5 bases, there was a span of 18 bases. CDR1 and CDR2 from the germline V gene are SEHNR and FQNEAQ (reference sequence). This CDR3 region has 17 residues. The DNA of the CDR3 is TGTGCCAGCAGCTTAGTGGTGGGGACAAGGGGGTATCAGCCCCAGCATTTT. Amino acid sequence: CASSLVVGTRGYQPQHF.

The genes are TRBV5-4 and TRBJ2-1, with 11 bases fitting TRBD2. Per germline, CDR1 SGHNT and CDR2 YYREEE (reference sequence). With V trimmed by 3 bases and J by 9 bases, 11 bases remained unmatched. CDR3 size: 16 residues. DNA for the CDR3: TGTGCCAGCAGCTCCATAGCGGGAGGGGCCCTTGTTGAGCAGTTCTTC. This translates into CASSSIAGGALVEQFF.